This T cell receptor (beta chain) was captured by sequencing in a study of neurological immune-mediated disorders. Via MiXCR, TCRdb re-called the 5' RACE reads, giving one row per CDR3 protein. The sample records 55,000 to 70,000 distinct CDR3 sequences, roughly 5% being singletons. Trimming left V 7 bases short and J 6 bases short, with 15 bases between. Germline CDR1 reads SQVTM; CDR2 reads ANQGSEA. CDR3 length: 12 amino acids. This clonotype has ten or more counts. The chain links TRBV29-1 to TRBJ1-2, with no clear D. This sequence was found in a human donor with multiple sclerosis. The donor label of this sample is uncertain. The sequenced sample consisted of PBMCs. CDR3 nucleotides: TGCAGCGCCGGTGATCCGGGGAATGGCTACACCTTC. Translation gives CSAGDPGNGYTF.